This passage covers 15 T cell receptor beta chains from one sample sequenced in a study of regulatory T cells in long-lasting Graves disease. Time point: persistent/refractory GD, antithyroid drugs over 5 years with positive TRAb. PBMC RNA was the source of the TCR library. CDR3 regions were amplified by Arm-PCR using iRepertoire HTBI primers to build TCR beta libraries. TCRdb used MiXCR to reprocess the multiplex PCR reads, holding one entry per CDR3 protein. The sample records 310,000 or so distinct CDR3 sequences, under 25% being singletons. The source material was peripheral blood mononuclear cells (PBMCs), sampled when the disease was refractory, from a patient treated with antithyroid drugs. The receptors stem from a female donor with Graves disease.

This clonotype turned up a few times. The V call is TRBV6-1, the J call TRBJ2-7; D gene ambiguous. V was clipped by 5 bases and J by 4 bases, with 12 bases between them. The CDR3 is 13 amino acids. Germline V gene data show CDR1 as MNHNS and CDR2 as SASEGT. The CDR3 DNA follows: TGTGCCAGCAGTAGGGCGGAAGTTTACGAGCAGTACTTC. The encoded protein is CASSRAEVYEQYF.

This clonotype was seen many times. The V call is TRBV5-5, the J call TRBJ2-5; 10 bases are a match to TRBD2. The length of the CDR3 is 16 residues. V was clipped by 7 bases and J by 2 bases; unmatched bases: 11. Germline V lookup: CDR1 SGHKS, CDR2 YYEKEE (reference sequence). The CDR3 sequence is CASALVAGGNQETQYF. The DNA for the CDR3 is TGTGCCAGCGCCTTAGTAGCGGGAGGCAATCAAGAGACCCAGTACTTC.

The chain uses TRBV6-1 and TRBJ1-5; D remains unclear. The CDR3 consists of 15 residues. V gave up 7 bases and J gave up 4 bases, with 17 bases separating them. Per germline, CDR1 MNHNS and CDR2 SASEGT. The CDR3 loop reads CASTDPTRQNQPQHF. In DNA form, the CDR3 reads TGTGCCAGCACCGACCCGACACGTCAAAATCAGCCCCAGCATTTT.

Here the CDR3 DNA reads TGTGCCAGCAGGACAGGGGGCGCGTCTGAAGCTTTCTTT. Its protein product is CASRTGGASEAFF. The J gene is TRBJ1-1, the V gene TRBV12-3 or TRBV12-4, with 10 bases lining up with TRBD1. V lost 6 bases, J lost 6 bases, and 4 bases stayed unmatched. The CDR3 spans 13 residues.

This chain uses TRBV20-1 with TRBJ2-5, with D maybe TRBD2 (6 bases). The V gene lost 6 bases and the J gene lost 2 bases, with 7 bases spanning the gap. Germline CDR1 DFQATT, CDR2 SNEGSKA (reference sequence). The CDR3 totals 11 residues. The CDR3 region is CSAAGQETQYF. Here the CDR3 DNA reads TGCAGTGCCGCGGGGCAAGAGACCCAGTACTTC.

This clonotype was counted a few times. The chain uses TRBV7-6 and TRBJ2-4; tentative D call: TRBD2 (6 bases). Trimming removed 2 bases at V and 7 bases at J, with 15 bases between. Germline V gene sequence: CDR1 SGHVS, CDR2 FNYEAQ. The CDR3 spans 15 residues. The CDR3 protein is CASSLLEGVGNIQYF. The CDR3 region has the DNA TGTGCCAGCAGCTTATTGGAGGGAGTGGGGAACATTCAGTACTTC.

This clonotype occurred a few times. This chain uses TRBV28 with TRBJ2-7; 12 bases are shared with TRBD1. From germline, CDR1 is MDHEN and CDR2 SYDVKM. V gave up 7 bases and J gave up 6 bases; unmatched junction bases: 7. CDR3 length equals 14 residues. The CDR3 is CASIPRGQGAEQYF. As DNA, the CDR3 is TGTGCCAGCATCCCGAGGGGACAGGGGGCCGAGCAGTACTTC.

This clonotype was seen at least ten times. The rearrangement uses TRBV12-3 or TRBV12-4 and TRBJ2-7; D gene ambiguous. V lost 5 bases to trimming and J lost 5 bases, with 16 bases between them. CDR3 length: 14 residues. The CDR3 region is CASSPLGEFDEQYF. The CDR3 nucleotides are TGTGCCAGCAGTCCGCTTGGGGAATTCGACGAGCAGTACTTC.

This clonotype was counted ten times or more. The gene calls are TRBV11-2 and TRBJ2-7; the D call may be TRBD1 or TRBD2 (5 bases each). The germline V gene has CDR1 SGHAT and CDR2 FQNNGV. The ends were cut back, 2 bases at V and 0 bases at J, with 8 bases in the middle. This CDR3 has 14 amino acids. Written as DNA, the CDR3 is TGTGCCAGCAGCTTATTCGGGGCCTCCTACGAGCAGTACTTC. As protein: CASSLFGASYEQYF.

The genes are TRBV19 and TRBJ1-4; 10 bases line up with TRBD1. This CDR3 is 15 amino acids long. J was trimmed by 8 bases and V by 6 bases; bases with no gene match: 9. The germline CDR1 and CDR2 sequences are LNHDA and SQIVND (reference sequence). The CDR3 bases are TGTGCCAGTAGAATCCCGGGACAGGGGAAAGAAAAACTGTTTTTT. It codes for CASRIPGQGKEKLFF.

Concerning this clonotype: This clone may be a read error of a much larger clone one base away. This chain links TRBV11-2 with TRBJ2-7, with TRBD2 matching over 11 bases. Germline V gives CDR1 SGHAT, CDR2 FQNNGV. The CDR3 is 17 residues long. The CDR3 loop is CAGSLARASGRFYEQYF. The DNA of the CDR3 is TGTGCCGGCAGCTTAGCTCGGGCTAGCGGGAGGTTCTACGAGCAGTACTTC.

This chain joins TRBV13 and TRBJ2-3, with D possibly being TRBD1 (5 bases). The germline V gene has CDR1 PRHDT and CDR2 FYEKMQ (reference sequence). Trimming removed 11 bases from V and 3 bases from J, with 9 bases in between. CDR3 length equals 11 residues. The CDR3 DNA reads TGTGCCTCCCAGGGTACAGATACGCAGTATTTT. This sequence encodes CASQGTDTQYF.

This clonotype was picked up many times. The V and J genes are TRBV7-2 and TRBJ2-5, with 8 bases that match TRBD2. Trimming removed 1 base from V and 4 bases from J; junction bases left unmatched: 2. The CDR3 runs to 14 residues. In germline, CDR1 is SGHTA, CDR2 FQGNSA. The CDR3 nucleotides are TGTGCCAGCAGCTTAGTTGGACTAGCAGAGACCCAGTACTTC. This encodes CASSLVGLAETQYF.

The sample holds many counts of this clonotype. The V call is TRBV7-2, the J call TRBJ2-5, with 8 bases lining up with TRBD2. Per the germline V gene, CDR1 is SGHTA and CDR2 is FQGNSA. V shed 1 base, J shed 4 bases, and the junction held 11 bases outside the gene matches. CDR3 size: 17 residues. For the CDR3, the DNA is TGTGCCAGCAGCTTAGGTCTTGGCGGGAGGAGTTCAGAGACCCAGTACTTC. The encoded protein is CASSLGLGGRSSETQYF. The variable domain in full, completed from reference TRBV7-2 and TRBJ2-5, reads GAGVSQSPSNKVTEKGKDVELRCDPISGHTALYWYRQSLGQGLEFLIYFQGNSAPDKSGLPSDRFSAERTGGSVSTLTIQRTQQEDSAVYLCASSLGLGGRSSETQYFGPGTRLLVL.

This clonotype has at least ten counts. The V call is TRBV6-1, the J call TRBJ1-2; the D gene is possibly TRBD1 (5 bases). In germline, CDR1 is MNHNS, CDR2 SASEGT. V lost 7 bases to trimming and J lost 4 bases, with 10 bases between them. The CDR3 covers 12 residues. CDR3 coding DNA: TGTGCCAGCACTTGGGACCTCTATGGCTACACCTTC. It yields the protein CASTWDLYGYTF.